The T cell receptor (beta chain) described here comes from a study of CD8 T cells in ankylosing spondylitis. Study-wide results and limits: Clones linked to the disease showed a CD8+ phenotype. They occurred at relatively low frequencies in peripheral blood.

Many counts were recorded for this clonotype. Its cognate antigen is unknown. Germline and junction disagree at one end, which may indicate a read error. TCRdb re-derived calls from the 5' RACE reads in MiXCR, one entry per CDR3 protein. The sample includes about 300,000 distinct CDR3 sequences, around 10% seen only once; the top ten take roughly 9%. The receptor was isolated from a female donor with ankylosing spondylitis or in good health (not recorded which). Sequencing input: blood, either unsorted or a sorted T cell fraction (not recorded which).

DNA for the CDR3: TGCAGTGCTACTCGACAGGGAACGAATACCGGGGAGCTGTTTTTT. This codes for CSATRQGTNTGELFF. The genes are TRBV20-1 and TRBJ2-2; 7 bases line up with TRBD1. The CDR3 contains 15 residues. Germline CDR1 reads DFQATT; CDR2 reads SNEGSKA (reference sequence).